This TCR beta chain originates from a study of blood T cell repertoires in COVID-19. Original analysis: Amplification with reference gene primers provided the estimates of nucleated cell counts. Produced via immunoSEQ multiplex PCR; TCRdb's table is partial and in-frame only. V and J calls and clone size follow that table, whereas D and trimming were derived from the DNA. The sample consists of 300,000 to 450,000 clones, roughly 90% of them appearing once. The CDR3 extends over 15 amino acids. From germline, CDR1 is SGHAT and CDR2 FQNNGV. The V end lost 5 bases, the J end lost 3 bases, and 13 bases lay between the germline ends.

The material sequenced was PBMCs or T cells enriched from blood (not recorded which). V usage is TRBV11-2 and J usage is TRBJ1-4, with a tentative D call TRBD1 (5 bases). The origin of this receptor is a woman in her 30s who had recovered from COVID-19. CDR3 residues: CASSRSGGANEKLFF. In nucleotides, the CDR3 is TGTGCCAGCAGCCGTTCGGGGGGAGCTAATGAAAAACTGTTTTTT.